This T cell receptor (beta chain) was obtained from a study of T cells in Graves' hyperthyroidism and ophthalmopathy. Study at large: Peripheral blood draws took place at initial diagnosis, ahead of any treatment. General study findings and limits: Clonotypes that were expanded in thyroid above 0.001 mostly appeared in blood too.

A few counts support this clonotype. The target antigen is unknown. Authors of the study amplified TCR beta CDR3 regions from RNA transcripts. A set of HTBI primers served as the primers for a first-round RT-PCR of the TCR CDR3. TCRdb reanalysed the multiplex PCR reads using MiXCR and keeps one entry per CDR3 protein. The sample lists about 400,000 distinct CDR3 sequences, about 15% occurring once. CDR1 MRHNA and CDR2 SNTAGT come from the germline V gene. This CDR3 comprises 13 residues. With 6 bases removed from V and 6 bases from J, the gap between germline ends came to 14 bases. The sequence was collected from a woman younger than 45 with Graves' hyperthyroidism. The chain employs TRBV6-4 and TRBJ1-1; D call uncertain. The sample consisted of blood. DNA for the CDR3: TGTGCCAGCAGGGATAGGCAGGCAGCTGAAGCTTTCTTT. Its translation: CASRDRQAAEAFF.